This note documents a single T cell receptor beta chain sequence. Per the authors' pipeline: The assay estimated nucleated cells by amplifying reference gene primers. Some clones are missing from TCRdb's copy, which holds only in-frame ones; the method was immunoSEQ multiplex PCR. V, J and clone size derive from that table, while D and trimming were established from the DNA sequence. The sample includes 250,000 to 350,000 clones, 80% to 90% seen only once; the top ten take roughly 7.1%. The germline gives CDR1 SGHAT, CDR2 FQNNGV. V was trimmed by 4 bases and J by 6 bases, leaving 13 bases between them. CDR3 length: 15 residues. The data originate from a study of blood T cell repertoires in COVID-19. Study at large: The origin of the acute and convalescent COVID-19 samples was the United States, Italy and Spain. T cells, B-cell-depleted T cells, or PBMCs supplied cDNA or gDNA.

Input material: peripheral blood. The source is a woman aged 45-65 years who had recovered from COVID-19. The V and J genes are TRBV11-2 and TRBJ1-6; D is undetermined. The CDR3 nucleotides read TGTGCCAGCAGCTCCACCAGATCCCCTAATTCACCCCTCCACTTT. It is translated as CASSSTRSPNSPLHF.